Following are 14 T cell receptor beta chains from one sample sequenced in a study of shared T cell receptors in the human thymus. The protocol was immunoSEQ multiplex PCR, while the TCRdb copy is restricted to in-frame clones and leaves out a portion. The sample contains some 700,000 clones, 70% to 90% of which appear only once. This sample was also put to use in a study of human thymus T cells.

The sequencing sample was made of thymocytes. The source is a boy younger than two with a congenital heart defect.

Concerning this clone: The sample has other DNA sequences that encode this CDR3 too. This chain uses TRBV4-2 with TRBJ2-7, with 9 bases fitting TRBD2. The CDR3 runs to 14 residues. J gave up 2 bases and V 1 base, and 0 bases lay outside the gene matches. The germline CDR1 and CDR2 sequences are LGHNA and YNFKEQ. Here the CDR3 DNA reads TGTGCCAGCAGCCAAGGGACTAGCGCCTACGAGCAGTACTTC. Translating gives CASSQGTSAYEQYF.

The CDR3 protein is CSVVGSGGSYEQYF. The CDR3 DNA reads as TGCAGCGTTGTAGGTAGCGGGGGATCCTACGAGCAGTACTTC. The V and J genes are TRBV29-1 and TRBJ2-7; 9 bases align to TRBD2. This CDR3 spans 14 amino acids. Germline trimming cut 4 bases from V and 1 base from J; bases unmatched to any gene: 5. CDR1 and CDR2 from the germline V gene are SQVTM and ANQGSEA.

This clone occurred once. V and J are TRBV7-2 and TRBJ2-7, with TRBD2 identical over 13 bases. CDR3 length: 16 amino acids. After removal of 4 bases from V and 3 bases from J, the junction contained 6 bases not matched to a gene. Germline values: CDR1 SGHTA, CDR2 FQGNSA. The CDR3 DNA sequence: TGTGCCAGCAGCTCTCCGGGACTAGCGGGAATCTACGAGCAGTACTTC. This encodes CASSSPGLAGIYEQYF.

In DNA form, the CDR3 reads TGTGCCAGCAGCTTTAACGCTCCGAGGACTAGCGGGATTATAAACGAGCAGTACTTC. Translating it yields CASSFNAPRTSGIINEQYF. The rearrangement links TRBV7-3 to TRBJ2-7, with TRBD2 identical over 12 bases. Trimming took 3 bases from V and 5 from J; bases not matched to a gene: 17. The CDR3 has 19 residues. In germline, CDR1 is SGHTA, CDR2 FQGTGA.

This chain links TRBV7-9 with TRBJ2-7; 8 bases line up with TRBD1. Looked up from germline, CDR1 is SEHNR and CDR2 is FQNEAQ (reference sequence). CDR3 length equals 13 residues. Trimming at V came to 6 bases and at J to 5 bases, leaving 6 bases not matched to a gene. The CDR3 sequence: CASSPGGEDEQYF. CDR3 in DNA: TGTGCCAGCAGTCCAGGGGGCGAAGACGAGCAGTACTTC.

The rearrangement uses TRBV5-6 and TRBJ1-1, with no clear D. V shed 2 bases and J shed 8 bases, with 16 bases lying between them. The CDR3 has 14 residues. Germline loops: CDR1 SGHDT, CDR2 YYEEEE. The CDR3 bases are TGTGCCAGCAGCTTCAGACTGAAAGGCGGCGAAGCTTTCTTT. Translated: CASSFRLKGGEAFF.

This chain joins TRBV9 and TRBJ2-7; 7 positions agree with TRBD1. The CDR3 has 15 residues. V lost 4 bases to trimming and J lost 5 bases; unmatched junction nucleotides: 12. Per germline, CDR1 SGDLS and CDR2 YYNGEE. CDR3: CASSPRDSDGNEQYF. In DNA, the CDR3 is TGTGCCAGCAGCCCCCGGGACAGTGACGGTAACGAGCAGTACTTC. Supplemented by reference TRBV9 and TRBJ2-7, the full variable domain reads DSGVTQTPKHLITATGQRVTLRCSPRSGDLSVYWYQQSLDQGLQFLIQYYNGEERAKGNILERFSAQQFPDLHSELNLSSLELGDSALYFCASSPRDSDGNEQYFGPGTRLTVT.

This clone has a single count. The rearrangement uses TRBV27 and TRBJ2-1; 7 bases are shared with TRBD2. CDR3 length: 15 amino acids. V shed 4 bases, J shed 1 base, and the junction held 4 bases outside the gene matches. Germline V gene data show CDR1 as MNHEY and CDR2 as SMNVEV (reference sequence). DNA for the CDR3: TGTGCCAGCAGTTGGGGCGGGAGTTCCTACAATGAGCAGTTCTTC. It is translated as CASSWGGSSYNEQFF.

The V gene is TRBV7-9, the J gene TRBJ2-1, with 10 bases lining up with TRBD2. This CDR3 is built from 16 residues. From germline, CDR1 is SEHNR and CDR2 FQNEAQ (reference sequence). After removal of 1 base from V and 7 bases from J, the junction contained 7 bases not matched to a gene. CDR3: CASSLVVLAGENEQFF. The CDR3 nucleotides are TGTGCCAGCAGCTTAGTGGTTCTAGCGGGAGAAAATGAGCAGTTCTTC.

The chain employs TRBV7-9 and TRBJ2-7; 7 nucleotides line up with TRBD2. This CDR3 contains 15 residues. V trimming: 3 bases; J trimming: 3 bases; junction bases outside the gene matches: 8. Germline V gene sequence: CDR1 SEHNR, CDR2 FQNEAQ (reference sequence). In DNA form, the CDR3 reads TGTGCCAGCAGCTTGGAGGCGGGAGAGGGCTACGAGCAGTACTTC. Translation: CASSLEAGEGYEQYF. The whole variable domain, remainder taken from reference TRBV7-9 and TRBJ2-7, is DTGVSQNPRHKITKRGQNVTFRCDPISEHNRLYWYRQTLGQGPEFLTYFQNEAQLEKSRLLSDRFSAERPKGSFSTLEIQRTEQGDSAMYLCASSLEAGEGYEQYFGPGTRLTVT.

The V gene is TRBV5-1, the J gene TRBJ2-7, with D perhaps TRBD2 (5 bases). Trimming removed 5 bases from V and 3 bases from J, with 18 bases in between. Germline V lookup: CDR1 SGHRS, CDR2 YFSETQ. The CDR3 is 15 residues long. The CDR3 loop reads CASRRPGNTNYEQYF. CDR3 DNA sequence: TGCGCCAGCAGACGCCCGGGAAACACTAACTACGAGCAGTACTTC.

This chain uses TRBV19 with TRBJ2-2; D is unclear. V lost 1 base to trimming and J lost 4 bases, with 10 bases between them. The CDR3 consists of 15 residues. The germline V gene has CDR1 LNHDA and CDR2 SQIVND (reference sequence). The CDR3: CASSIGKTGTGELFF. For the CDR3, the DNA is TGTGCCAGTAGTATAGGAAAGACGGGCACCGGGGAGCTGTTTTTT.

This clone is a singleton in its sample. The J gene is TRBJ1-2, the V gene TRBV11-2, with D unclear. This CDR3 has 14 amino acids. Germline lookup yields CDR1 SGHAT and CDR2 FQNNGV. Trimming removed 1 base from V and 8 bases from J, with 14 bases in between. CDR3 DNA: TGTGCCAGCAGCTTAGTCGTGGAGGGTCCGGGCTACACCTTC. This encodes CASSLVVEGPGYTF. The variable domain in full, with the rest retrieved from reference TRBV11-2 and TRBJ1-2, is EAGVAQSPRYKIIEKRQSVAFWCNPISGHATLYWYQQILGQGPKLLIQFQNNGVVDDSQLPKDRFSAERLKGVDSTLKIQPAKLEDSAVYLCASSLVVEGPGYTFGSGTRLTVV.

The rearrangement joins TRBV2 to TRBJ2-1; 7 nucleotides agree with TRBD2. Trimming cost V 4 bases and J 4 bases; bases outside gene matches: 7. This CDR3 has 15 residues. Per germline, CDR1 SNHLY and CDR2 FYNNEI. The CDR3 region is CASSVGLAVYNEQFF. The CDR3 DNA reads TGTGCCAGCAGTGTAGGTCTAGCGGTTTACAATGAGCAGTTCTTC.